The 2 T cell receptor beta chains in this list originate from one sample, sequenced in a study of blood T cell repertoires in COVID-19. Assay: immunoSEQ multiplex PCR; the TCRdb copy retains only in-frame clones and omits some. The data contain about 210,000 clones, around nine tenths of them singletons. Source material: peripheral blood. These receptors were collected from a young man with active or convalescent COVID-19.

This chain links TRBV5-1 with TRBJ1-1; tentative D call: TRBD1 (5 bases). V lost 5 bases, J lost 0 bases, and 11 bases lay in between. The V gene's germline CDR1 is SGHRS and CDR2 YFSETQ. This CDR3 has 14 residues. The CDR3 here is CASSNGGMNTEAFF. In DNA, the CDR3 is TGCGCCAGCAGTAACGGGGGGATGAACACTGAAGCTTTCTTT.

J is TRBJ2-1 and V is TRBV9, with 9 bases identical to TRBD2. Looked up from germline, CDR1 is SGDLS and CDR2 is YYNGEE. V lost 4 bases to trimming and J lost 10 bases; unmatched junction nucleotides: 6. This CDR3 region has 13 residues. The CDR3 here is CASSPGLANEQFF. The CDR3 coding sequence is TGTGCCAGCAGCCCGGGACTAGCTAACGAGCAGTTCTTC.